This TCR beta chain was profiled in a study of blood T cell repertoires in COVID-19 (dated by TCRdb to the early 2020s). Some background on the complete study: Samples covering the acute and convalescent phases of COVID-19 were provided by collaborators in the United States, Italy and Spain. The material from the prospective study consisted of cDNA or gDNA derived from T cells, B-cell-depleted T cells, or PBMCs. Deeply sampled blood TCRbeta repertoires from subjects exposed to, actively infected with, or recovered from COVID-19 were included in the dataset. The repertoires were made available in a free public database intended to serve as a resource for research on the immune response to SARS-CoV-2. The samples were drawn from two sources: the first 160 participants of the ongoing ImmuneRACE study, and 1,200 or so subjects contributed by 6 global collaborators. A de-identified subject ID, COVID-19 status, age in years and sex were almost always included in the sample metadata. HLA class I and class II types, where available, came from metadata supplied by the sample provider rather than from assay-based typing.

Paper-wide results and their limitations: The amount of clinical and demographic metadata varied by source and participant and was provided uncurated.

A note on this clone: Its recognized antigen is unknown. The record has no base qualities; no much larger clone is one base away.

TCRbeta CDR3 regions were amplified from genomic DNA using the immunoSEQ Assay, a bias-controlled multiplex PCR. Processing in the source paper ran as follows. Within the assay, amplification of reference gene primers was used to estimate how many nucleated cells each sample contained. To quantify the absolute abundance of each unique TCRbeta CDR3 rearrangement, sequence reads were collapsed and filtered. For each sample, productive Simpson clonality was calculated as the square root of Simpson's diversity index across productive rearrangements. The table comes from immuneACCESS by way of TCRdb, which keeps in-frame sequences with V and J called. Part of the clones is missing from these tables; in studies checked, under half for an unresolved V gene and the rest for unknown reasons. D and trimming come from the DNA, and the V and J calls and clone size come from that table. The sample data list just over 250,000 clones, and over 75% of these were observed just once. The top ten clonotypes cover about a tenth of the sample.

In Seattle, one collaborating source enrolled patients while the infection was active and tracked those patients longitudinally over the course of disease. Collaborating institutions collected whole blood in K2EDTA tubes following their own protocols. For TCRbeta analysis, collaborators shipped samples as frozen whole blood, isolated PBMCs, or DNA extracted from either of those sample types. Sequencing input: peripheral blood. This sequence originates from a woman between 65 and 79 years old with COVID-19, enrolled during active disease.

The CDR3 is CASRELAGVSSGELFF. The sequenced DNA: TGTGCCAGCAGGGAACTAGCGGGAGTATCGTCCGGGGAGCTGTTTTTT. The rearranged chain carries TRBV6-6 and TRBJ2-2, with 11 bases in between that match TRBD2. The germline V end is reduced by 6 bases and the J end by 6 bases; junction bases left unmatched: 9. The germline V gene (reference sequence) yields MNHNY for CDR1 and SVGAGI for CDR2. The CDR3 sequence holds 16 residues, the cysteine and phenylalanine included. Just the 48-base CDR3 DNA is kept, in frame starting at base 1.